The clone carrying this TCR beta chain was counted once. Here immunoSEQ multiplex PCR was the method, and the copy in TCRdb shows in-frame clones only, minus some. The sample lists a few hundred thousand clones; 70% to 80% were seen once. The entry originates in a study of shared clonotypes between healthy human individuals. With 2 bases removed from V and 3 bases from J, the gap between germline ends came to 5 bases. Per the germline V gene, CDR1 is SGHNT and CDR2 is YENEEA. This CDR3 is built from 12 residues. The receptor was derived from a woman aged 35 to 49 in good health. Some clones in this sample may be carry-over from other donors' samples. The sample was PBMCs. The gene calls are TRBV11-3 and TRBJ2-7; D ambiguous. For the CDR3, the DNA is TGTGCCAGCAGCTTAAGTGGCTACGAGCAGTACTTC. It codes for CASSLSGYEQYF.